This entry is about one TCR beta chain. The data are from a study of T cell changes during pregnancy in multiple sclerosis. Sequencing was performed with immunoSEQ multiplex PCR; in TCRdb, only in-frame clones are kept and a portion is missing. Here the sample spans roughly 110,000 clones, about 90% being singletons. Germline V lookup: CDR1 MGHRA, CDR2 YSYEKL. V gave up 0 bases and J gave up 7 bases, with 15 bases separating them. This CDR3 has 15 residues. The chain uses TRBV4-1 and TRBJ1-2; D might be TRBD1 (5 bases). The material sequenced was peripheral blood, taken in the third trimester of pregnancy. The source is a female donor in good health, enrolled as a control in a pregnancy study. CDR3 protein: CASSQEAGISGGYTF. The CDR3 DNA is TGCGCCAGCAGCCAAGAGGCAGGGATTTCTGGTGGCTACACCTTC.